The 9 T cell receptor beta chains in this list originate from one sample, sequenced in a study of shared clonotypes between healthy human individuals. Naive CD8 cells lacked CD45RO and underwent positive selection for CCR7, leaving out terminally differentiated effector memory CD45RA+ cells. Using immunoSEQ multiplex PCR, the repertoire was profiled, and TCRdb retains in-frame clones only, with some absent. The sample holds roughly 1,800,000 clones, 85% to 95% seen once. The specimen sequenced was naive CD8+ T cells sorted from blood. Receptors originate from a man aged 18-30 years in good health.

Concerning this clone itself: Other DNA sequences in the same sample also yield this CDR3. The chain links TRBV6-6 to TRBJ2-3; D remains ambiguous. The length of the CDR3 is 12 residues. Trimming removed 3 bases at V and 1 base at J, with 2 bases between. Germline V gene sequence: CDR1 MNHNY, CDR2 SVGAGI (reference sequence). The CDR3 reads CASSYGTDTQYF. The CDR3 DNA sequence: TGTGCCAGCAGTTATGGCACAGATACGCAGTATTTT.

This clone has a single count. This chain connects TRBV9 to TRBJ2-5; D is unresolved. This CDR3 has 12 amino acids. V lost 3 bases to trimming and J lost 3 bases, with 6 bases between them. The germline V gene has CDR1 SGDLS and CDR2 YYNGEE. The CDR3 sequence is CASSATEETQYF. The DNA of the CDR3 is TGTGCCAGCAGCGCAACTGAAGAGACCCAGTACTTC.

The rearrangement links TRBV6-1 to TRBJ2-2; TRBD2 aligns across 10 bases. The CDR3 is 17 amino acids. CDR1 MNHNS and CDR2 SASEGT come from the germline V gene. Trimming at V came to 4 bases and at J to 0 bases, leaving 5 bases not matched to a gene. CDR3 residues: CASSALLAGTNTGELFF. CDR3 nucleotide sequence: TGTGCCAGCAGTGCTCTACTAGCGGGAACGAACACCGGGGAGCTGTTTTTT.

Of note for this clone: Other nucleotide sequences in the sample specify the same CDR3. The chain carries TRBV4-2 and TRBJ2-1, with 7 bases that match TRBD2. CDR1 is LGHNA and CDR2 is YNFKEQ in the germline V gene. V shed 1 base, J shed 4 bases, and the junction held 4 bases outside the gene matches. The length of the CDR3 is 15 residues. The CDR3 region is CASSQVAGAYNEQFF. CDR3 nucleotide sequence: TGTGCCAGCAGCCAAGTAGCGGGTGCTTACAATGAGCAGTTCTTC.

The rearrangement links TRBV6-6 to TRBJ1-1, with D maybe TRBD1 (5 bases). Germline CDR1 reads MNHNY; CDR2 reads SVGAGI (reference sequence). V was trimmed by 7 bases and J by 7 bases, leaving 13 bases between them. There are 12 residues in the CDR3. For the CDR3, the DNA is TGTGCCAGCATGAGGGGAGGGGATGAAGCTTTCTTT. Translation gives CASMRGGDEAFF.

This chain uses TRBV7-2 with TRBJ2-3; maybe TRBD2 (6 bases). This CDR3 spans 15 amino acids. From germline, CDR1 is SGHTA and CDR2 FQGNSA. The germline V and J ends were trimmed by 5 bases and 0 bases, with 12 bases remaining between them. The CDR3 nucleotides read TGTGCCAGCAGCCGACTACTAGCTAGCACAGATACGCAGTATTTT. Translated, it gives CASSRLLASTDTQYF. Variable domain in full (rest from reference TRBV7-2 and TRBJ2-3): GAGVSQSPSNKVTEKGKDVELRCDPISGHTALYWYRQSLGQGLEFLIYFQGNSAPDKSGLPSDRFSAERTGGSVSTLTIQRTQQEDSAVYLCASSRLLASTDTQYFGPGTRLTVL.

The chain has TRBV6-5 and TRBJ1-1, with D possibly TRBD1 on 5 matching bases. The CDR3 spans 13 residues. Germline V lookup: CDR1 MNHEY, CDR2 SVGAGI. The V and J ends lost 8 bases and 4 bases respectively, with 14 bases between them. The chain's CDR3 is CASLRVIGTEAFF. In DNA form, the CDR3 reads TGTGCCAGCCTCAGGGTTATCGGCACTGAAGCTTTCTTT.

The rearrangement joins TRBV29-1 to TRBJ2-1, with TRBD2 matching 8 bases. The germline gives CDR1 SQVTM, CDR2 ANQGSEA. This CDR3 spans 14 amino acids. V lost 5 bases to trimming and J lost 4 bases; unmatched junction nucleotides: 7. The CDR3 loop reads CSVLAGIAYNEQFF. In nucleotides, the CDR3 is TGCAGCGTTTTAGCGGGAATCGCATACAATGAGCAGTTCTTC.

The chain has TRBV10-2 and TRBJ2-1; 7 positions agree with TRBD2. The J segment lost 6 bases and the V segment lost 3 bases, leaving 8 bases of the junction unmatched. CDR3 size: 15 residues. Germline-derived CDR1 and CDR2 are WSHSY and SAAADI. Here the CDR3 DNA reads TGCGCCAGCAGTGATGGGGGGGTGTGGGTCAATGAGCAGTTCTTC. Encoded protein: CASSDGGVWVNEQFF.